This is a list of T cell receptor beta chains from one sample in a study of Ad26.COV2.S vaccination and SARS-CoV-2 variants. Some clones are missing from TCRdb's copy, which holds only in-frame ones; the method was immunoSEQ multiplex PCR. The sample lists hundreds of thousands of clones, approximately 88% seen once, with roughly 1.5% in the top ten. The starting material was peripheral blood, obtained in a trial of Ad26.COV2.S vaccine versus placebo. The source is a person between 18 and 59 years old who received the Ad26.COV2.S COVID-19 vaccine or a placebo. CDR3s include the opening cysteine and the closing phenylalanine or tryptophan. The D gene is left open where the match is weak. Some rows mark clone size as missing; the rest say once, few, many or name a class of expanded clone.

j_gene: TRBJ2-2; d_gene: .; v_gene: TRBV6-5; abundance: .; CDR3aa: CASSYSVFGTGELFF; CDR3nt: TGTGCCAGCAGTTACTCTGTTTTTGGGACCGGGGAGCTGTTTTTT
j_gene: TRBJ2-5; d_gene: .; v_gene: TRBV2; abundance: .; CDR3aa: CAPADTNSETQYF; CDR3nt: TGTGCCCCAGCGGATACTAATTCGGAGACCCAGTACTTC
j_gene: TRBJ1-2; d_gene: TRBD1; v_gene: TRBV4-3; abundance: .; CDR3aa: CASSQDLEGQGIGYGYTF; CDR3nt: TGCGCCAGCAGCCAAGATCTGGAGGGACAGGGGATCGGGTATGGCTACACCTTC
j_gene: TRBJ1-6; d_gene: .; v_gene: TRBV7-9; abundance: .; CDR3aa: CASTPSSGNSPLHF; CDR3nt: TGTGCCAGCACCCCAAGTTCGGGAAATTCACCCCTCCACTTT
j_gene: TRBJ2-3; d_gene: .; v_gene: TRBV5-1; abundance: .; CDR3aa: CASSLDREADTQYF; CDR3nt: TGCGCCAGCAGCTTGGACAGGGAGGCAGATACGCAGTATTTT
j_gene: TRBJ1-1; d_gene: .; v_gene: TRBV18; abundance: .; CDR3aa: CASSEGQTNTEAFF; CDR3nt: TGTGCCAGCTCGGAGGGACAAACGAACACTGAAGCTTTCTTT
j_gene: TRBJ1-1; d_gene: .; v_gene: TRBV2; abundance: .; CDR3aa: CASSTNMLGAFF; CDR3nt: TGTGCCAGCAGTACCAACATGTTAGGAGCTTTCTTT
j_gene: TRBJ2-2; d_gene: .; v_gene: TRBV7-2; abundance: few; CDR3aa: CASSPQIRGELFF; CDR3nt: TGTGCCAGCAGCCCACAGATCCGCGGGGAGCTGTTTTTT
j_gene: TRBJ2-7; d_gene: .; v_gene: TRBV14; abundance: .; CDR3aa: CASSQEAGTAYEQYF; CDR3nt: TGTGCCAGCAGCCAAGAAGCCGGAACAGCCTACGAGCAGTACTTC
j_gene: TRBJ1-5; d_gene: .; v_gene: TRBV19; abundance: .; CDR3aa: CASSIIGIDSNQPQHF; CDR3nt: TGTGCCAGTAGTATAATCGGGATAGACAGCAATCAGCCCCAGCATTTT
j_gene: TRBJ1-2; d_gene: TRBD1; v_gene: TRBV29-1; abundance: .; CDR3aa: CSVHTPGQGFYGYTF; CDR3nt: TGCAGCGTCCACACCCCGGGACAGGGGTTCTATGGCTACACCTTC
j_gene: TRBJ2-2; d_gene: TRBD2; v_gene: TRBV7-8; abundance: .; CDR3aa: CASSTRTSVGTGELFF; CDR3nt: TGTGCCAGCAGCACCCGGACTAGCGTTGGCACCGGGGAGCTGTTTTTT
j_gene: TRBJ2-7; d_gene: TRBD2; v_gene: TRBV7-8; abundance: .; CDR3aa: CASSLDASGSYEQYF; CDR3nt: TGTGCCAGCAGCTTAGATGCTAGCGGATCCTACGAGCAGTACTTC
j_gene: TRBJ2-3; d_gene: .; v_gene: TRBV11-2; abundance: few; CDR3aa: CASSFDTDTQYF; CDR3nt: TGTGCCAGCAGCTTTGACACAGATACGCAGTATTTT
j_gene: TRBJ1-6; d_gene: .; v_gene: TRBV28; abundance: once; CDR3aa: CASSLPPFGPLHF; CDR3nt: TGTGCCAGCAGCCTACCCCCATTTGGTCCCCTCCACTTT
j_gene: TRBJ1-2; d_gene: .; v_gene: TRBV5-1; abundance: .; CDR3aa: CASSAGGTVNYGYTF; CDR3nt: TGCGCCAGCAGCGCGGGCGGGACCGTAAATTATGGCTACACCTTC
j_gene: TRBJ1-2; d_gene: .; v_gene: TRBV19; abundance: once; CDR3aa: CASTDSPPYGYTF; CDR3nt: TGTGCCAGTACTGACTCCCCGCCCTATGGCTACACCTTC
j_gene: TRBJ1-2; d_gene: .; v_gene: TRBV12-3/TRBV12-4; abundance: .; CDR3aa: CASSLKRGGGYTF; CDR3nt: TGTGCCAGCAGTTTAAAACGGGGGGGAGGCTACACCTTC
j_gene: TRBJ2-5; d_gene: .; v_gene: TRBV11-2; abundance: .; CDR3aa: CASSKQGGGVSQYF; CDR3nt: TGTGCCAGCAGCAAACAGGGAGGGGGGGTTTCCCAGTACTTC
j_gene: TRBJ2-1; d_gene: .; v_gene: TRBV18; abundance: .; CDR3aa: CASSLYNEQFF; CDR3nt: TGTGCCAGCTCACTCTACAATGAGCAGTTCTTC
j_gene: TRBJ1-3; d_gene: .; v_gene: TRBV3-1/TRBV3-2; abundance: .; CDR3aa: CASSQDQADGNTIYF; CDR3nt: TGTGCCAGCAGCCAAGATCAGGCGGACGGAAACACCATATATTTT
j_gene: TRBJ1-6; d_gene: .; v_gene: TRBV10-1; abundance: once; CDR3aa: CASSESVRGVSPLHF; CDR3nt: TGCGCCAGCAGTGAGTCCGTCAGGGGCGTCTCACCCCTCCACTTT
j_gene: TRBJ1-6; d_gene: .; v_gene: TRBV7-9; abundance: .; CDR3aa: CASSWGLNSPLHF; CDR3nt: TGTGCCAGCAGCTGGGGGCTTAATTCACCCCTCCACTTT
j_gene: TRBJ2-1; d_gene: .; v_gene: TRBV7-8; abundance: .; CDR3aa: CAGRTEGNEQFF; CDR3nt: TGTGCCGGACGCACGGAGGGCAATGAGCAGTTCTTC
j_gene: TRBJ1-2; d_gene: .; v_gene: TRBV5-1; abundance: .; CDR3aa: CASSREGDANYGYTF; CDR3nt: TGCGCCAGCAGCAGGGAGGGCGACGCTAACTATGGCTACACCTTC
j_gene: TRBJ2-1; d_gene: TRBD2; v_gene: TRBV5-4; abundance: .; CDR3aa: CASSPRLAGVDEQFF; CDR3nt: TGTGCCAGCAGCCCTCGGCTAGCGGGAGTGGATGAGCAGTTCTTC
j_gene: TRBJ1-2; d_gene: .; v_gene: TRBV9; abundance: .; CDR3aa: CASSVASGNYGYTF; CDR3nt: TGTGCCAGCAGCGTGGCGTCAGGGAACTATGGCTACACCTTC
j_gene: TRBJ1-6; d_gene: TRBD1; v_gene: TRBV19; abundance: .; CDR3aa: CASSIGTGSTYRPNSPLHF; CDR3nt: TGTGCCAGTAGTATCGGGACAGGCTCCACTTACCGACCCAATTCACCCCTCCACTTT